The rows below give T cell receptor beta chains drawn from one sample of a study of T cell responses to AZD1222 COVID-19 vaccine. Sequencing used immunoSEQ multiplex PCR; TCRdb keeps in-frame clones, though not all of them. In the table there are 130,000 or so clones, roughly 91% of which are singletons. Here the sequenced sample was peripheral blood, taken on day 0 of AZD1222 vaccination. Receptor source: an adult in good health. The CDR3 runs from the conserved cysteine through the conserved F or W. The D gene is left open where the match is weak. Some rows mark clone size as missing; the rest say once, few, many or name a class of expanded clone.

abundance	d_gene	v_gene	j_gene	CDR3aa	CDR3nt
NA	NA	TRBV29-1	TRBJ1-2	CSVSDRNGYTF	TGCAGCGTTTCGGACAGAAATGGCTACACCTTC
NA	NA	TRBV3-1/TRBV3-2	TRBJ2-1	CASSQDGWTTYNEQFF	TGTGCCAGCAGCCAAGACGGATGGACAACTTACAATGAGCAGTTCTTC
NA	NA	TRBV7-2	TRBJ2-1	CASSLAGEAYNEQFF	TGTGCCAGCAGCTTAGCGGGGGAAGCCTACAATGAGCAGTTCTTC
NA	NA	TRBV3-1/TRBV3-2	TRBJ1-2	CASSQDVEVYGYTF	TGTGCCAGCAGCCAAGATGTCGAGGTATACGGCTACACCTTC
few	TRBD2	TRBV10-3	TRBJ2-7	CAIAGDYEQYF	TGTGCCATAGCGGGGGACTACGAGCAGTACTTC
NA	NA	TRBV6-5	TRBJ1-2	CASSYRRTDTNYGYTF	TGTGCCAGCAGTTACCGGCGGACGGATACAAACTATGGCTACACCTTC
NA	TRBD1	TRBV24-1	TRBJ1-1	CATSDSGTGLNTEAFF	TGTGCCACCAGTGATTCAGGGACAGGGCTGAACACTGAAGCTTTCTTT
NA	NA	TRBV4-1	TRBJ1-5	CASSQDQRGGASNQPQHF	TGCGCCAGCAGCCAAGATCAGAGGGGGGGGGCTAGCAATCAGCCCCAGCATTTT
NA	NA	TRBV7-4	TRBJ1-3	CASSTCRAAGNTIYF	TGTGCCAGCAGCACATGCCGGGCCGCGGGAAACACCATATATTTT
few	TRBD2	TRBV19	TRBJ2-7	CASSPPGLDVYEQYF	TGTGCCAGTAGTCCTCCGGGACTAGACGTGTACGAGCAGTACTTC
NA	TRBD2	TRBV30	TRBJ2-3	CAWSDMIKSVAGGDTQYF	TGTGCCTGGAGTGATATGATAAAGTCCGTAGCGGGCGGGGATACGCAGTATTTT
once	TRBD1	TRBV5-4	TRBJ2-7	CASSSGTASEQYF	TGTGCCAGCAGCTCGGGGACAGCGTCTGAGCAGTACTTC
NA	NA	TRBV5-1	TRBJ1-2	CASGPRPLYGYTF	TGCGCCAGCGGGCCCCGGCCCTTGTATGGCTACACCTTC
NA	NA	TRBV7-2	TRBJ1-1	CASSLALVTEAFF	TGTGCCAGCAGCTTAGCGCTCGTCACTGAAGCTTTCTTT
NA	NA	TRBV19	TRBJ1-1	CASSITYSAEIEAFF	TGTGCCAGTAGTATCACTTATTCGGCTGAGATTGAAGCTTTCTTT
NA	NA	TRBV16	TRBJ2-7	CASSQLGGDSYEQYF	TGTGCCAGCAGCCAATTAGGGGGGGACTCCTACGAGCAGTACTTC
NA	TRBD1	TRBV5-1	TRBJ1-1	CASSFDRGVGTEAFF	TGCGCCAGCAGTTTTGACAGGGGAGTGGGCACTGAAGCTTTCTTT
NA	NA	TRBV7-9	TRBJ1-1	CASSPRTENTEAFF	TGTGCCAGCAGCCCCCGAACAGAGAACACTGAAGCTTTCTTT
NA	NA	TRBV27	TRBJ1-5	CASSFRQAQPQHF	TGTGCCAGCAGTTTCCGTCAGGCCCAGCCCCAGCATTTT
NA	NA	TRBV12-3/TRBV12-4	TRBJ2-3	CASSFEGVDTQYF	TGTGCCAGCAGTTTCGAAGGGGTCGATACGCAGTATTTT
NA	NA	TRBV18	TRBJ2-7	CASSPDSYEQYF	TGTGCCAGCTCACCCGACTCCTACGAGCAGTACTTC
NA	NA	TRBV10-3	TRBJ1-3	CAISESREYENTIYF	TGTGCCATCAGTGAGTCCAGGGAGTACGAAAACACCATATATTTT
NA	NA	TRBV7-9	TRBJ1-5	CASSLGGLGPQHF	TGTGCCAGCAGCTTAGGGGGGCTTGGGCCCCAGCATTTT
NA	NA	TRBV3-1/TRBV3-2	TRBJ1-2	CASSQAGYGYTF	TGTGCCAGCAGCCAAGCCGGGTATGGCTACACCTTC
NA	NA	TRBV3-1/TRBV3-2	TRBJ2-2	CASSLPRQGGIGELFF	TGTGCCAGCAGCCTCCCCCGCCAGGGGGGGATCGGGGAGCTGTTTTTT
NA	NA	TRBV10-2	TRBJ2-3	CASLSAQDTQYF	TGCGCCAGCCTCTCCGCACAAGATACGCAGTATTTT
NA	NA	TRBV3-1/TRBV3-2	TRBJ1-2	CASSQVSLGGYTF	TGTGCCAGCAGCCAAGTATCCCTGGGTGGCTACACCTTC
once	NA	TRBV13	TRBJ1-4	CASSPRGSGEKLFF	TGTGCCAGCAGCCCAAGGGGGAGCGGAGAAAAACTGTTTTTT
NA	NA	TRBV7-9	TRBJ1-2	CASSQGRGGAGYGYTF	TGTGCCAGCAGCCAGGGTCGCGGGGGGGCCGGATATGGCTACACCTTC
NA	TRBD1	TRBV11-1	TRBJ2-5	CASSSGPGGAETQYF	TGTGCCAGCAGCTCTGGTCCAGGGGGCGCAGAGACCCAGTACTTC
NA	NA	TRBV2	TRBJ2-3	CASRQLDTQYF	TGTGCCAGCAGACAGTTAGATACGCAGTATTTT
NA	NA	TRBV9	TRBJ2-5	CASSVGVRGDQETQYF	TGTGCCAGCAGCGTAGGTGTGCGCGGGGATCAAGAGACCCAGTACTTC
NA	NA	TRBV7-2	TRBJ2-3	CASSDPSRDWVRDTQYF	TGTGCCAGCAGCGACCCTAGCCGGGATTGGGTTCGGGATACGCAGTATTTT
NA	NA	TRBV11-3	TRBJ2-2	CASSRSKGGNGELFF	TGTGCCAGCAGCCGAAGCAAGGGGGGCAACGGGGAGCTGTTTTTT
NA	NA	TRBV5-1	TRBJ2-2	CASSLPRELTANTGELFF	TGCGCCAGCAGCTTGCCCAGGGAGCTTACCGCGAACACCGGGGAGCTGTTTTTT
NA	NA	TRBV29-1	TRBJ1-5	CSVQGSNQPQHF	TGCAGCGTTCAGGGGAGCAATCAGCCCCAGCATTTT
NA	NA	TRBV7-3	TRBJ1-2	CASSPGGGPAYGYTF	TGTGCCAGCAGCCCCGGTGGGGGGCCAGCCTATGGCTACACCTTC
NA	NA	TRBV7-2	TRBJ1-1	CASSFRGTVTEAFF	TGTGCCAGCAGCTTCAGGGGAACGGTCACTGAAGCTTTCTTT
NA	TRBD2	TRBV9	TRBJ2-5	CASSTGTSGVSETQYF	TGTGCCAGCAGCACGGGGACTAGCGGGGTATCAGAGACCCAGTACTTC
NA	TRBD1	TRBV12-5	TRBJ2-3	CASGPGQGVADTQYF	TGTGCTAGTGGCCCGGGACAGGGCGTCGCAGATACGCAGTATTTT
NA	NA	TRBV19	TRBJ1-2	CASSIEAWAGGRPGYGYTF	TGTGCCAGTAGTATCGAAGCGTGGGCAGGCGGACGACCTGGCTATGGCTACACCTTC
once	NA	TRBV6-4	TRBJ2-2	CASSPGTYNTGELFF	TGTGCCAGCAGCCCCGGGACCTATAACACCGGGGAGCTGTTTTTT
NA	NA	TRBV5-1	TRBJ2-7	CASSFGGASYEQYF	TGCGCCAGCAGCTTTGGGGGCGCTTCCTACGAGCAGTACTTC
NA	TRBD1	TRBV3-1/TRBV3-2	TRBJ2-7	CASSQGLQGVEQYF	TGTGCCAGCAGCCAAGGCTTACAGGGGGTCGAGCAGTACTTC
NA	NA	TRBV7-9	TRBJ1-1	CASSLVGGRSEAFF	TGTGCCAGCAGCTTAGTGGGGGGTAGGTCTGAAGCTTTCTTT
NA	TRBD2	TRBV19	TRBJ2-2	CASSTGGLAAAGELFF	TGTGCCAGTAGTACGGGGGGGCTAGCTGCCGCCGGGGAGCTGTTTTTT
NA	TRBD2	TRBV10-3	TRBJ2-4	CAISEPAGAKNIQYF	TGTGCCATCAGTGAGCCAGCGGGGGCGAAAAACATTCAGTACTTC
once	NA	TRBV9	TRBJ2-3	CASSVGTGSSVDTQYF	TGTGCCAGCAGCGTAGGTACAGGGTCGTCCGTAGATACGCAGTATTTT
NA	NA	TRBV20-1	TRBJ1-2	CSARAREGYTF	TGCAGTGCTAGAGCCCGGGAGGGCTACACCTTC
NA	NA	TRBV9	TRBJ2-3	CASSAQGADTQYF	TGTGCCAGCAGCGCACAGGGTGCAGATACGCAGTATTTT
NA	NA	TRBV7-9	TRBJ2-3	CASSLTPGSQYF	TGTGCCAGCAGCTTAACTCCGGGATCGCAGTATTTT